This passage covers 9 T cell receptor beta chains from one sample sequenced in a study of blood T cells in healthy people across ages. Sample-barcoded 5' priming and a J-beta primer mix drove a second PCR of about 6 to 12 cycles. TCRdb re-called the 5' RACE reads with MiXCR, one entry per CDR3 protein. The data hold around 1,000,000 distinct CDR3 sequences, with roughly two fifths observed a single time. Sequenced material: blood. The source of these receptors is a man aged 18 to 29 in good health.

This chain joins TRBV6-5 and TRBJ1-1; 7 bases line up with TRBD1. V lost 1 base, J lost 1 base, and 6 bases stayed unmatched. CDR1 and CDR2 (germline): MNHEY, SVGAGI. This CDR3 is 16 amino acids long. Here the CDR3 DNA reads TGTGCCAGCAGTTACTATTGGGGACAGACGAACACTGAAGCTTTCTTT. Its protein is CASSYYWGQTNTEAFF.

The genes are TRBV25-1 and TRBJ2-1; D not resolved. The J call is uncertain, as TRBJ2-7 better fits the DNA end. Germline-derived CDR1 and CDR2 are MGHDK and SYGVNS. This CDR3 has 15 amino acids. Here the CDR3 DNA reads TGTGCCAGCAGTGAATCCCCAAGCTCCTACAATGAGCAGTACTTC. Translated, it gives CASSESPSSYNEQYF.

Ten or more counts support this clonotype. The CDR3 loop is CASSLQSGGDNNEQFF. CDR3 nucleotide sequence: TGTGCCAGCAGCTTACAGAGCGGGGGGGACAACAATGAGCAGTTCTTC. The chain recombines TRBV7-3 with TRBJ2-1; 10 bases match TRBD2. In germline, CDR1 is SGHTA, CDR2 FQGTGA. This CDR3 comprises 16 residues. V dropped 2 bases and J dropped 5; count of bases not matched to a gene: 6.

The chain is built from TRBV7-2 and TRBJ2-1; 7 bases agree with TRBD2. This CDR3 is 16 amino acids long. Germline CDR1 and CDR2: SGHTA and FQGNSA. V lost 5 bases to trimming and J lost 6 bases; unmatched junction nucleotides: 13. The CDR3 nucleotides read TGTGCCAGCAGCCCAGAGAGCGGGGTCGCAATCAATGAGCAGTTCTTC. Translation: CASSPESGVAINEQFF.

This clonotype appeared a few times. The chain links TRBV6-6 to TRBJ1-1; D gene uncertain. Trimming cost V 0 bases and J 0 bases, with 5 bases left between them. Looked up from germline, CDR1 is MNHNY and CDR2 is SVGAGI (reference sequence). This CDR3 has 14 residues. The CDR3 region has the DNA TGTGCCAGCAGTTACTCAGCTCTGAACACTGAAGCTTTCTTT. Translating gives CASSYSALNTEAFF.

V usage is TRBV6-1 and J usage is TRBJ2-5; D perhaps matches TRBD1 (5 bases). Germline lookup yields CDR1 MNHNS and CDR2 SASEGT. V was shortened by 6 bases and J by 2 bases, with 13 bases between the two germline ends. The length of the CDR3 is 14 residues. The CDR3 DNA reads as TGTGCCAGCAGCCAAACAGGAGTTCAAGAGACCCAGTACTTC. It is translated as CASSQTGVQETQYF.

The chain has TRBV5-1 and TRBJ2-1, with D maybe TRBD2 (5 bases). In germline, CDR1 is SGHRS, CDR2 YFSETQ. Trimming removed 3 bases at V and 7 bases at J, with 11 bases between. CDR3 length: 13 residues. CDR3 region: CASSWNLANEQFF. The CDR3 DNA is TGCGCCAGCAGCTGGAATTTAGCGAATGAGCAGTTCTTC.

The chain links TRBV3-1 to TRBJ1-2; perhaps TRBD1 as D (6 bases). Trimming shortened V by 4 bases and J by 0 bases, and 15 bases separated the two germline ends. The germline V gene has CDR1 LGHDT and CDR2 YNNKEL (reference sequence). The CDR3 totals 16 residues. CDR3 in DNA: TGTGCCAGCAGCCCAAGGGGGGCGGTAGCTAACTATGGCTACACCTTC. Translating it yields CASSPRGAVANYGYTF.

The chain combines TRBV4-2 with TRBJ2-1, with D perhaps TRBD2 (6 bases). The V end lost 0 bases, the J end lost 5 bases, and 17 bases lay between the germline ends. The length of the CDR3 is 17 residues. Germline CDR1 reads LGHNA; CDR2 reads YNFKEQ. The CDR3 region is CASSQEFAEGLNNEQFF. In nucleotides, the CDR3 is TGTGCCAGCAGCCAAGAGTTCGCCGAGGGACTGAACAATGAGCAGTTCTTC.